This T cell receptor beta chain was obtained from a study of OX40 agonist ivuxolimab in advanced cancers. Sequencing was performed with immunoSEQ multiplex PCR; in TCRdb, only in-frame clones are kept and a portion is missing. Of roughly 89,000 clones in the sample, roughly 93% were seen once. General study findings and limits: The study found among the lowest clonal expansion in partial responders at 0.1-3.0 mg/kg. There were also nonresponders showing low normalized T-cell clonal expansion.

In regard to this clone: Antigen unknown.

Systemic immunosuppression or a history of autoimmune disease excluded patients. The timepoints at which blood was sampled were baseline, cycle 4 day 1, and cycle 7 day 1. CDR3 length: 18 residues. The germline V gene has CDR1 SGHRS and CDR2 YFSETQ. With 0 bases removed from V and 0 bases from J, the gap between germline ends came to 15 bases. The chain couples TRBV5-1 to TRBJ2-2, with D perhaps matching TRBD1 or TRBD2 (5 bases each). Sequenced here: CD4+ or CD8+ T cells sorted from blood, sampled in a trial of the OX40 agonist ivuxolimab. This sequence originates from an adult with an advanced solid tumor such as melanoma, head and neck, liver or kidney cancer. Here the CDR3 reads CASSLVGVRAANTGELFF. The CDR3 DNA sequence: TGCGCCAGCAGCTTGGTGGGGGTTCGTGCCGCGAACACCGGGGAGCTGTTTTTT. Full variable domain (rest looked up from reference TRBV5-1 and TRBJ2-2): KAGVTQTPRYLIKTRGQQVTLSCSPISGHRSVSWYQQTPGQGLQFLFEYFSETQRNKGNFPGRFSGRQFSNSRSEMNVSTLELGDSALYLCASSLVGVRAANTGELFFGEGSRLTVL.